The text below deals with one T cell receptor (beta chain). Its specificity is unknown. The data were taken from a study of shared clonotypes between healthy human individuals. Whole-study context: The cohort had two women and three men, ages 18 to 49. Study conclusions and caveats: Researchers found naive subsets generally carried larger estimated richness than memory subsets. Among several donors, about 4.6% of naive CD4 clonotypes were found in common.

CD4+ cells yielded CD45RA+ naive and CD45RA-negative memory subsets. Only in-frame clones appear in the TCRdb table, and some are missing; sequencing was by immunoSEQ multiplex PCR. The sample carries about 2.4 million clones, approximately 92% recorded once. What was sequenced was naive CD4+ T cells sorted from blood. Subset here: CD45RA+ positively selected. The receptor's source is a young man in good health.

The CDR3 protein is CASNPRDARDRIEAFF. The DNA for the CDR3 is TGTGCCAGTAATCCCCGGGACGCCCGGGACCGAATTGAAGCTTTCTTT. The chain joins TRBV19 to TRBJ1-1; possible D gene TRBD1, 5 bases. V lost 7 bases and J lost 7, with 25 bases in between. Germline values: CDR1 LNHDA, CDR2 SQIVND (reference sequence). The CDR3 is 16 amino acids.